This T cell receptor beta chain came from a study of blood T cells in healthy people across ages. Peripheral blood, roughly 9.1 milliliters per donor, was collected. Each sample used at least 6 million PBMCs. CDR1 and CDR2 from the germline V gene are SGHVS and FQNEAQ. This CDR3 is 16 amino acids long. The V end lost 5 bases, the J end lost 0 bases, and 14 bases lay between the germline ends. Of note for this clonotype: Its target is not known.

Overall study results and limits: Both higher diversity and more naive CD4+ cells marked long-lived donors when set against aged donors.

Together with a sample-barcoded 5' primer, a J-beta primer mix was included in a second PCR lasting about 7 to 11 cycles. At least 2.5 million CDR3-containing paired-end reads were obtained per sample. MiXCR, applied by TCRdb to the 5' RACE reads, yields one record per CDR3 protein. The sample holds under 2,000,000 distinct CDR3 sequences, 49% seen once. The sequencing sample was made of blood. The TCR sequence derives from a woman aged 40 to 50 in good health. This chain links TRBV7-8 with TRBJ2-1; D is ambiguous. CDR3 protein: CASSPIKANSYNEQFF. CDR3 sequence (DNA): TGTGCCAGCAGCCCTATAAAGGCAAACTCCTACAATGAGCAGTTCTTC.